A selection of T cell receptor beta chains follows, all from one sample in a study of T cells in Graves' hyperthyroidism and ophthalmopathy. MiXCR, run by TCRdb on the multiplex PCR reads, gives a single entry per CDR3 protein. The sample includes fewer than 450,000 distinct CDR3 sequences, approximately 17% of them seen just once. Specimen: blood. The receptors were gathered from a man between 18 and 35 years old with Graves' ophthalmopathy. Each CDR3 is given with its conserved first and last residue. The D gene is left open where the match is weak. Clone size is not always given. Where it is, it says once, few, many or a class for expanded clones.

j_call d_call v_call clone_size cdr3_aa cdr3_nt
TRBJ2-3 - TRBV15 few CATSRDYAEGVTQYF TGTGCCACCAGCAGAGATTATGCGGAGGGGGTTACGCAGTATTTT
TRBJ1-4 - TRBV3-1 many CASSKLEEIGEKLFF TGTGCCAGCAGCAAACTAGAAGAGATAGGTGAAAAACTGTTTTTT
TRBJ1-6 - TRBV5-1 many CASSFRALDSPLHF TGCGCCAGCAGCTTCAGGGCCCTGGATTCACCCCTCCACTTT
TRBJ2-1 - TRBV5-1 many CASSSSDRTDNEQFF TGCGCCAGCAGCTCCTCTGACAGGACGGACAATGAGCAGTTCTTC
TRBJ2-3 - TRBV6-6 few CASSYGNSGAADTQYF TGTGCCAGCAGTTACGGTAACTCGGGTGCTGCAGATACGCAGTATTTT
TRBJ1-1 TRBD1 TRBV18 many CASSPTGVTEAFF TGTGCCAGCTCACCCACAGGGGTGACTGAAGCTTTCTTT
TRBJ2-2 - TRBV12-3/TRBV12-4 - CASSFEDWELFF TGTGCCAGCAGTTTTGAAGACTGGGAGCTGTTTTTT
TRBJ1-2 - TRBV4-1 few CASSQDGRGHNYGYTF TGCGCCAGCAGCCAGGACGGTAGAGGGCATAACTATGGCTACACCTTC
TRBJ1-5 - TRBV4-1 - CASSLAQGRQPQHF TGCGCCAGCAGCCTAGCACAGGGTAGGCAGCCCCAGCATTTT
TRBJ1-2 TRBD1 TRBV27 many CASSPQTGVDYGYTF TGTGCCAGCAGTCCCCAGACAGGGGTGGACTATGGCTACACCTTC
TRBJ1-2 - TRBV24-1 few CATSDFYGGYTF TGTGCCACCAGTGACTTCTATGGGGGCTACACCTTC
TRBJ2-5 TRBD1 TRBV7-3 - CASAGTGGNQETQYF TGTGCCAGCGCCGGGACAGGGGGCAACCAAGAGACCCAGTACTTC
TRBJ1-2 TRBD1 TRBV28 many CASRAPRGDYGYTF TGTGCCAGCAGAGCCCCCAGGGGGGACTATGGCTACACCTTC
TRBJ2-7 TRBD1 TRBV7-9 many CASRSGGSYEQYF TGTGCCAGCAGGTCAGGGGGTAGCTACGAGCAGTACTTC
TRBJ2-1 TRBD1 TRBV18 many CASSSQQGVRYNEQFF TGTGCCAGCTCGTCACAACAGGGGGTTCGCTACAATGAGCAGTTCTTC
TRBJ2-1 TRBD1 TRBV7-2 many CASSLQTGGMNEQFF TGTGCCAGCAGCCTCCAGACAGGGGGCATGAATGAGCAGTTCTTC
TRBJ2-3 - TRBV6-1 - CAAAGSADTQYF TGTGCCGCAGCAGGGAGCGCAGATACGCAGTATTTT
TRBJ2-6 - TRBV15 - CATSRGSGANVLTF TGTGCCACCAGCAGGGGCTCTGGGGCCAACGTCCTGACTTTC
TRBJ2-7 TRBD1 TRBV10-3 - CAISESDRVGEQYF TGTGCCATCAGTGAGTCGGACAGGGTTGGCGAGCAGTACTTC
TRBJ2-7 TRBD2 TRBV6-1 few CASNKGLAASYEQYF TGTGCCAGCAACAAGGGACTAGCGGCCTCCTACGAGCAGTACTTC
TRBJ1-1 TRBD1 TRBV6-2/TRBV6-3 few CASSQDRESSEAFF TGTGCCAGCAGTCAAGACAGGGAATCCTCTGAAGCTTTCTTT
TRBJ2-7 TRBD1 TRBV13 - CASKSRDRGSEQYF TGTGCCAGCAAATCAAGGGACAGGGGGTCCGAGCAGTACTTC
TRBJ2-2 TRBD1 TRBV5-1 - CASSPTGASGEPFF TGCGCCAGCAGTCCGACAGGGGCTTCCGGGGAGCCGTTTTTT
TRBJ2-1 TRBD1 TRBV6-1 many CASGLWDRAYNEQFF TGTGCCAGCGGGTTGTGGGACAGGGCCTACAATGAGCAGTTCTTC
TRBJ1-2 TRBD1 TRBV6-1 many CASRRQGLGYGYTF TGTGCCAGCAGGCGACAGGGGTTAGGCTATGGCTACACCTTC
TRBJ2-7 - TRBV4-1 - CASSRVLVRPGEYEQYF TGCGCCAGCAGCCGAGTTTTGGTACGGCCCGGGGAATACGAGCAGTACTTC
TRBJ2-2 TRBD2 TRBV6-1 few CASSGPGGYTGELFF TGTGCCAGCAGTGGCCCGGGGGGGTACACCGGGGAGCTGTTTTTT
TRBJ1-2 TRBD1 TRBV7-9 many CASSEEGGGRGGYTF TGTGCCAGCAGCGAGGAGGGAGGGGGCAGAGGTGGCTACACCTTC
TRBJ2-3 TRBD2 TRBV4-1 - CASSLGPGGLADTQYF TGTGCCAGCAGCTTGGGTCCGGGGGGGCTCGCAGATACGCAGTATTTT
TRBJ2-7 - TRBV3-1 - CASSQDKQGVDEQYF TGTGCCAGCAGCCAAGATAAACAGGGTGTGGACGAGCAGTACTTC
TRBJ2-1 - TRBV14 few CASSQVDVRGEQFF TGTGCCAGCAGCCAAGTAGACGTGCGGGGTGAGCAGTTCTTC
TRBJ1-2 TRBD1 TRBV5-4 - CASSLTGALYGYTF TGTGCCAGCAGCCTGACAGGGGCGCTCTATGGCTACACCTTC
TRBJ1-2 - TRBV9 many CASSAQQAPDGYTF TGTGCCAGCAGCGCCCAACAGGCGCCCGATGGCTACACCTTC
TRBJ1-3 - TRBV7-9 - CASRGSWNTIYF TGTGCCAGCAGGGGTAGTTGGAACACCATATATTTT